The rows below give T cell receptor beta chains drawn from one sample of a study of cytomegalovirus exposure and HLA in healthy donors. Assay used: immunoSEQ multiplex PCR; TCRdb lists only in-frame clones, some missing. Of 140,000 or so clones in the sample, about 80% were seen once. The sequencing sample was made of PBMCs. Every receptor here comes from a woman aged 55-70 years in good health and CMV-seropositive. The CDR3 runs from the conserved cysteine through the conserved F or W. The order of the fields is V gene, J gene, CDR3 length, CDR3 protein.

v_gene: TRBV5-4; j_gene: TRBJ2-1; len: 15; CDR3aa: CASSLGTSSYNEQFF
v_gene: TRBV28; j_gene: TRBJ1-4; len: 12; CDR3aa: CASAQSNEKLFF
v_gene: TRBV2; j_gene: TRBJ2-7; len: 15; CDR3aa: CASSELTGGGYEQYF
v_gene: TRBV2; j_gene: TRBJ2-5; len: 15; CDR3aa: CASSEGDSYQETQYF
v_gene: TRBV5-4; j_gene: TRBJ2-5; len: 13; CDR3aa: CASSAGNQETQYF
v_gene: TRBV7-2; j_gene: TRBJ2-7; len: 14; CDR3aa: CASSPGDRRREQYF
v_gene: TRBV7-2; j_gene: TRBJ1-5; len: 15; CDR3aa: CASRITAYSNQPQHF
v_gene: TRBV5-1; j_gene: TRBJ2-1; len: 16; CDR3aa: CASSLAQVSGANEQFF
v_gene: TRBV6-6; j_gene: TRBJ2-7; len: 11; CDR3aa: CASSYTYEQYF
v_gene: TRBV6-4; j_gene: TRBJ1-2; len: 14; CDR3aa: CASSEEIGLGGYTF
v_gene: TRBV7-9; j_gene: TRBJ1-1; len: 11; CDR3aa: CASSRTGEAFF
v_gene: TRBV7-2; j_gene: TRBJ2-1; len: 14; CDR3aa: CASSLVSARGEQFF
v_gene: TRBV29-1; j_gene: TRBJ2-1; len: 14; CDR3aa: CSVPGLAPYNEQFF
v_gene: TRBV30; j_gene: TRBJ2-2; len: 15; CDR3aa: CAWSTTGMYTGELFF
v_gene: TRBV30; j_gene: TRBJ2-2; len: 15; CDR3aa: CAWSTGTRNTGELFF
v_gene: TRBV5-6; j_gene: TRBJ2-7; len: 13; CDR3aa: CASGGTEIRVQYF
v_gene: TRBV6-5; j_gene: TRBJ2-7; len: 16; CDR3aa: CASSSIRTGHPYEQYF
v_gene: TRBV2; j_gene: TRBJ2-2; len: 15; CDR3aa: CASRVDTPNTGELFF
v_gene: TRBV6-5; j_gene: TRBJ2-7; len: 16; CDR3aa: CASSYSWASGDYEQHF
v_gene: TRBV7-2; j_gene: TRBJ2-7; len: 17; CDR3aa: CASSLGGDRDRAYEQYF
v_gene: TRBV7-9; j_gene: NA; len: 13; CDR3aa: CASSLDREGEQYF
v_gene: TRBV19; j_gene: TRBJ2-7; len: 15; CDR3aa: CASSIAWGVSYEQYF
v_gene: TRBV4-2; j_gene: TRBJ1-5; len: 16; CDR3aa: CASSPLVGQGDQPQHF
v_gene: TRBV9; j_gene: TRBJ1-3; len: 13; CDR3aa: CASSAGTGNTIYF
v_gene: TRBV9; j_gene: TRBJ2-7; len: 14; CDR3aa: CASSVAGGGFEQYF
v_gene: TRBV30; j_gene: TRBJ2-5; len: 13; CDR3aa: CAWNHESQETQYF
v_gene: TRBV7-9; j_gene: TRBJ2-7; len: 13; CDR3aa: CASSFQGSYEQYF
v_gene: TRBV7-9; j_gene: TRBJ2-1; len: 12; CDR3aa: CASSLQAKEQFF
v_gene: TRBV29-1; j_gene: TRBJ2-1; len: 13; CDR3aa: CSHRAGRENGQFF
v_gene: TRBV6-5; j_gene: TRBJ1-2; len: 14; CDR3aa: CASSYSQGNYGYTF
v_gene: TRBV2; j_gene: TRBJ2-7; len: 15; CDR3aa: CASSETGAQSYEQYF
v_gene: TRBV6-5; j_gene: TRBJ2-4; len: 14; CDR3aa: CASSYSRGQNIQYF
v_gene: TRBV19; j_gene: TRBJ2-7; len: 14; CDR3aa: CASSPGLVEDEQYF
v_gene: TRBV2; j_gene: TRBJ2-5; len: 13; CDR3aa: CASKQGAGETQYF
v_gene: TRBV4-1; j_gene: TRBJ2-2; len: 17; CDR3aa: CASSQEASGRVPGELFF
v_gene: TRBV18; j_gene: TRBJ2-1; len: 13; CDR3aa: CASSPTEGDEQFF
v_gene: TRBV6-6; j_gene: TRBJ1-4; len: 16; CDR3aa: CASSSSEGAFKEKLFF
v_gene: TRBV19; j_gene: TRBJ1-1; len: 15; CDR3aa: CASSTPRTPNTEAFF
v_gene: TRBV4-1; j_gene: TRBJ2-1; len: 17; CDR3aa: CASSLQPVEGDYNEQFF
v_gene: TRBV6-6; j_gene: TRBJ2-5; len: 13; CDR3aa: CASTLMREKTQYF
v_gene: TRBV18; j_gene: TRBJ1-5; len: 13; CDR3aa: CASSPSGQQPQHF
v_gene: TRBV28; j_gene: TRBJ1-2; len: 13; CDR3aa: CASSSPSGGGYTF
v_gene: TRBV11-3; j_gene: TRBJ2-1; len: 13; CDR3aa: CASSLGHYNEQFF
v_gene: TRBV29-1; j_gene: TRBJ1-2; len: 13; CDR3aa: CSVAQDRPRGYTF
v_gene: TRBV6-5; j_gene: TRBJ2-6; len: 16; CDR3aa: CASSYPRSSGANVLTF
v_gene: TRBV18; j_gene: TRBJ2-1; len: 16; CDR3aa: CASSPSTSGAYNEQFF
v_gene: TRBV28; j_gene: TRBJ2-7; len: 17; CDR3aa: CASSLSNSRAGGIEQYF
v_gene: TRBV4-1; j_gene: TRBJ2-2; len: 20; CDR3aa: CASSQVGMSDFRADTGELFF
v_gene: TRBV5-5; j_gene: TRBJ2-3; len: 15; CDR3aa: CASTKSTGRPDTQYF
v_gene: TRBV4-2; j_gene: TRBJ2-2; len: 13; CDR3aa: CASSGGATGELFF
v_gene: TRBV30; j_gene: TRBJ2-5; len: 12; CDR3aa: CACLADQETQYF
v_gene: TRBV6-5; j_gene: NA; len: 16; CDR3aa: CASSYSYRGGKVEQYF
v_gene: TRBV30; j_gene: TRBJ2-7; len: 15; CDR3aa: CAWSNRDRGFHEQYF
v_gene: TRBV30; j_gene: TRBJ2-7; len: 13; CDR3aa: CAWRDRGSYEQYF
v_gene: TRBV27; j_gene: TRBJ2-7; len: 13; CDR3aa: CASTRAGTYEQYF
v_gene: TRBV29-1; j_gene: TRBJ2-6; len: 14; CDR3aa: CSVERGSGANVLTF